One and the same sample provided the 2 T cell receptor beta chains below, sequenced in a study of T cell changes during pregnancy in multiple sclerosis. TCRdb's table, derived via immunoSEQ multiplex PCR, lists solely in-frame clones and lacks some. The table lists about 44,000 clones, 96% of them singletons, with over 0.8% in the top ten. The source was peripheral blood, collected in the second trimester of pregnancy. These receptors originate from a female donor with multiple sclerosis, enrolled in a pregnancy study.

This clone was picked up one time. The gene calls are TRBV6-1 and TRBJ2-5, with no clear D. Germline CDR1 MNHNS, CDR2 SASEGT. The CDR3 sequence is 16 residues long. Trimming left V 2 bases short and J 3 bases short, with 16 bases between. CDR3 coding DNA: TGTGCCAGCAGTGAAATTAACCGCGGCGGAAAAGAGACCCAGTACTTC. Translation: CASSEINRGGKETQYF.

The chain is built from TRBV2 and TRBJ1-1, with D uncertain. V lost 3 bases, J lost 4 bases, and 15 bases lay in between. In germline, CDR1 is SNHLY, CDR2 FYNNEI. The CDR3 covers 15 residues. The CDR3 DNA reads TGTGCCAGCAGTGACTTGAGGTCTTCTACCACTGAAGCTTTCTTT. Its protein is CASSDLRSSTTEAFF.